One and the same sample provided the 2 T cell receptor beta chains below, sequenced in a study of Ad26.COV2.S vaccination and SARS-CoV-2 variants. Treatment in this sample: some 20 received Ad26.COV2.S at low or high dose, single or two shots; roughly 5 received placebo; per-sample allocation not given. Collection of samples fell on day 63 after the first vaccine or placebo injection. Libraries were prepared by immunoSEQ multiplex PCR; TCRdb keeps only in-frame clonotypes and omits some of them. This table has around 300,000 clones, approximately 86% appearing once. The sample here was peripheral blood, taken in a trial of Ad26.COV2.S vaccine versus placebo. These receptors all come from a person between 18 and 59 years old who received the Ad26.COV2.S COVID-19 vaccine or a placebo.

The chain employs TRBV2 and TRBJ2-1; 7 nucleotides match TRBD1. There are 13 residues in the CDR3. Germline-derived CDR1 and CDR2 are SNHLY and FYNNEI. Trimming removed 8 bases from V and 5 bases from J; junction bases left unmatched: 6. CDR3 residues: CASPGTANNEQFF. In DNA form, the CDR3 reads TGTGCCAGCCCCGGGACAGCAAACAATGAGCAGTTCTTC.

The chain has TRBV2 and TRBJ2-7; 7 positions match TRBD2. J gave up 2 bases and V 0 bases, and 4 bases lay outside the gene matches. The CDR3 extends over 15 amino acids. CDR1 is SNHLY and CDR2 is FYNNEI in the germline V gene. In DNA form, the CDR3 reads TGTGCCAGCAGTGAAGCTAGCGGGCGAGCCTACGAGCAGTACTTC. This codes for CASSEASGRAYEQYF.